This T cell receptor beta chain was recovered during a study of identifying expanded T cells in peripheral blood. Study observations and caveats: Differentially abundant clones: roughly 1.3 between replicates, just under 17 at roughly 2 weeks, more than 18 at four.

The ends lost 3 bases at V and 3 bases at J; junction bases unmatched: 7. CDR3 length: 15 residues. Per the germline V gene, CDR1 is SGDLS and CDR2 is YYNGEE. TCRdb's table, derived via immunoSEQ multiplex PCR, lists solely in-frame clones and lacks some. This sample has approximately 100,000 clones; approximately 90% occur once, and the top ten carry about 17%. A note on this clone: What it binds is unknown.

This TCR derives from a person aged 18-69 years in good health. The J gene is TRBJ2-3, the V gene TRBV9; 7 bases match TRBD2. Sequenced: blood. The chain's CDR3 is CASSAQGGATDTQYF. CDR3 sequence (DNA): TGTGCCAGCAGCGCGCAGGGAGGGGCTACAGATACGCAGTATTTT.